The entry below gives a single TCR beta chain sequence along with its context. Method: immunoSEQ multiplex PCR; TCRdb's copy keeps in-frame clones and lacks some. This sample has hundreds of thousands of clones, with 88% found just once. The CDR3 runs 15 residues. With 0 bases clipped from V and 6 bases from J, the junction kept 5 bases outside the gene matches. Germline CDR1 is MNHEY and CDR2 is SMNVEV (reference sequence). These data belong to a study of blood T cell repertoires in COVID-19. Whole-study context: PBMCs, B-cell-depleted T cells, or T cells provided the cDNA or gDNA that made up the material.

Cohort allocation depended upon clinical history that participants reported. Before being deemed recovered, Cohort 3 donors had two negative PCRs, clearance, or symptom resolution. The sequenced sample consisted of PBMCs or T cells enriched from blood (not recorded which). The genes are TRBV27 and TRBJ1-2; 9 bases are a match to TRBD1. The receptor was derived from a woman in her twenties or thirties who had recovered from COVID-19. CDR3 loop: CASSLSGTGKDGYTF. In DNA, the CDR3 is TGTGCCAGCAGTTTATCGGGGACAGGGAAGGATGGCTACACCTTC.